Shown below are 21 T cell receptor beta chains from a single sample sequenced in a study of human versus mouse CDR3 diversity and MHC coevolution. The repertoire was sequenced with immunoSEQ multiplex PCR; TCRdb's copy has only in-frame clones and lacks some. The sample has around 77,000 clones; under 95% are singletons. Sequencing input: naive CD4+ T cells from blood. The subset here: CD45RO-negative CD62L-positive naive CD4 T cells. These receptors came from a person aged 30-70 years in good health.

This chain uses TRBV11-2 with TRBJ1-1; D is perhaps TRBD1 (6 bases). V was trimmed by 6 bases and J by 4 bases, leaving 12 bases between them. Germline-derived CDR1 and CDR2 are SGHAT and FQNNGV. The CDR3 is made up of 13 amino acids. Written as DNA, the CDR3 is TGTGCCAGCAGAAAGGGGGGGGGCACTGAAGCTTTCTTT. It encodes CASRKGGGTEAFF.

The chain joins TRBV30 to TRBJ2-7, with D possibly being TRBD1 (6 bases). This CDR3 spans 14 amino acids. V was shortened by 3 bases and J by 2 bases, with 14 bases between the two germline ends. From germline, CDR1 is GTSNPN and CDR2 SVGIG (reference sequence). DNA of the CDR3: TGTGCCTGGAGAGGGGGACGGACCACCTACGAGCAGTACTTC. It encodes CAWRGGRTTYEQYF.

The genes are TRBV6-4 and TRBJ1-1; D possibly corresponds to TRBD1 (6 bases). Per germline, CDR1 MRHNA and CDR2 SNTAGT. V was clipped by 4 bases and J by 6 bases, with 15 bases between them. The CDR3 length is 14 residues. CDR3 protein: CASSATQGTSEAFF. CDR3 coding DNA: TGTGCCAGCAGTGCCACACAGGGAACGTCTGAAGCTTTCTTT.

This clone was detected a few times. The chain has TRBV11-2 and TRBJ2-7; a weak D match, TRBD2 (6 bases). CDR3 length: 14 residues. Germline lookup yields CDR1 SGHAT and CDR2 FQNNGV. The V end was cut by 6 bases, the J end by 0 bases, with 12 bases between. CDR3 sequence reads: CASSKGLASYEQYF. In DNA, the CDR3 is TGTGCCAGCAGTAAGGGACTGGCCTCCTACGAGCAGTACTTC.

The V call is TRBV5-8, the J call TRBJ2-7, with D unclear. The germline CDR1 and CDR2 sequences are SGHTS and YDEGEE. Deletions cut 3 bases from V and 6 bases from J, with 13 bases between. The CDR3 has 13 amino acids. The CDR3 reads CASSSLGFPEQYF. Written as DNA, the CDR3 is TGTGCCAGCAGCTCCCTGGGCTTCCCCGAGCAGTACTTC. Complete variable domain (other parts from reference TRBV5-8 and TRBJ2-7): EAGVTQSPTHLIKTRGQQATLRCSPISGHTSVYWYQQALGLGLQFLLWYDEGEERNRGNFPPRFSGRQFPNYSSELNVNALELEDSALYLCASSSLGFPEQYFGPGTRLTVT.

The rearrangement uses TRBV5-6 and TRBJ2-7; TRBD2 matches 9 bases. This CDR3 is 15 amino acids long. The ends lost 4 bases at V and 3 bases at J; junction bases unmatched: 8. Germline values: CDR1 SGHDT, CDR2 YYEEEE. This chain's CDR3 is CASSHRTSANYEQYF. CDR3 DNA sequence: TGTGCCAGCAGCCACCGGACTAGCGCAAACTACGAGCAGTACTTC.

This chain connects TRBV15 to TRBJ2-7, with a tentative D call TRBD2 (5 bases). Germline loops: CDR1 LNHNV, CDR2 YYDKDF (reference sequence). The ends were cut back, 1 base at V and 9 bases at J, with 19 bases in the middle. The CDR3 extends over 15 amino acids. CDR3 sequence reads: CATSRAEGLGFGQYF. As DNA, the CDR3 is TGTGCCACCAGCAGAGCTGAGGGTTTAGGGTTTGGGCAGTACTTC.

The J gene is TRBJ1-4, the V gene TRBV6-1, with D possibly matching TRBD1 (6 bases). The germline V and J ends were trimmed by 8 bases and 7 bases, with 17 bases remaining between them. CDR1 and CDR2 from the germline V gene are MNHNS and SASEGT. The CDR3 has 14 amino acids. The CDR3 DNA follows: TGTGCCAGCCACCAACAGGGCGGGAGTGAAAAACTGTTTTTT. This sequence encodes CASHQQGGSEKLFF.

This clone was seen only once. DNA for the CDR3: TGTGCCAGCAGCCAAGTACCGGGCTCTGGAAACACCATATATTTT. It is translated as CASSQVPGSGNTIYF. J is TRBJ1-3 and V is TRBV7-8; no firm D call. Germline CDR1 and CDR2: SGHVS and FQNEAQ. CDR3 size: 15 residues. V lost 5 bases, J lost 0 bases, and 11 bases lay in between. Drawing the rest from reference TRBV7-8 and TRBJ1-3, the complete variable domain is GAGVSQSPRYKVAKRGQDVALRCDPISGHVSLFWYQQALGQGPEFLTYFQNEAQLDKSGLPSDRFFAERPEGSVSTLKIQRTQQEDSAVYLCASSQVPGSGNTIYFGEGSWLTVV.

The chain carries TRBV4-2 and TRBJ1-2; 11 nucleotides agree with TRBD1. CDR3 size: 16 residues. Germline CDR1 and CDR2: LGHNA and YNFKEQ. The V segment lost 4 bases and the J segment 4 bases; nucleotides outside the gene matches: 8. The CDR3 coding sequence is TGTGCCAGCAGCCGGACAGGGGGCGAGTCTACCTATGGCTACACCTTC. This codes for CASSRTGGESTYGYTF.

The chain combines TRBV6-5 with TRBJ2-1; 13 nucleotides align to TRBD2. Germline lookup yields CDR1 MNHEY and CDR2 SVGAGI. Trimming took 8 bases from V and 10 from J; bases not matched to a gene: 5. The CDR3 is made up of 13 amino acids. DNA of the CDR3: TGTGCCAGCTGGACTAGCGGGAGAGAGGAGCAGTTCTTC. Protein product: CASWTSGREEQFF.

The CDR3 bases are TGTGCCAGCAGCGTAGCGGGACTAGCAACAGATACGCAGTATTTT. Translation: CASSVAGLATDTQYF. The chain has TRBV9 and TRBJ2-3, with 9 bases that match TRBD2. Trimming cost V 0 bases and J 3 bases; bases outside gene matches: 2. CDR1 is SGDLS and CDR2 is YYNGEE in the germline V gene. This CDR3 has 15 amino acids.

The rearrangement uses TRBV18 and TRBJ1-2; 10 bases match TRBD1. This CDR3 has 16 amino acids. The germline V gene encodes CDR1 KGHSH and CDR2 LQKENI. J was trimmed by 8 bases and V by 2 bases; bases with no gene match: 11. The CDR3 DNA sequence: TGTGCCAGCTCACCAATTTCCGGACAGGGGGGAAACGGCTACACCTTC. It specifies CASSPISGQGGNGYTF.

The rearrangement links TRBV30 to TRBJ1-1; maybe TRBD1 (5 bases). The ends were cut back, 5 bases at V and 10 bases at J, with 14 bases in the middle. The CDR3 extends over 11 amino acids. Germline values: CDR1 GTSNPN, CDR2 SVGIG (reference sequence). The CDR3 DNA is TGTGCCTGGGCGTTGGACGGGGGAGCTTTCTTT. It specifies CAWALDGGAFF.

The chain uses TRBV19 and TRBJ1-1; D unclear. Trimming took 9 bases from V and 2 from J, leaving 10 bases between them. The CDR3 spans 12 residues. Germline assignment: CDR1 LNHDA and CDR2 SQIVND (reference sequence). In nucleotides, the CDR3 is TGTGCCAGCCGGGATTTAAACACTGAAGCTTTCTTT. Its protein is CASRDLNTEAFF.

The chain couples TRBV28 to TRBJ1-2; TRBD1 agrees at 9 bases. J was trimmed by 4 bases and V by 7 bases; bases with no gene match: 13. The length of the CDR3 is 16 residues. Germline CDR1 reads MDHEN; CDR2 reads SYDVKM. CDR3 loop: CASTPPQGQGTYGYTF. As DNA, the CDR3 is TGTGCCAGCACCCCACCTCAAGGACAGGGGACCTATGGCTACACCTTC.

The chain carries TRBV11-2 and TRBJ2-7; D possibly corresponds to TRBD2 (5 bases). The CDR3 totals 15 residues. The germline V gene encodes CDR1 SGHAT and CDR2 FQNNGV. V gave up 5 bases and J gave up 5 bases, with 19 bases separating them. Here the CDR3 DNA reads TGTGCCAGCAGCCCCCTAGGCCCTGCCGGGAACGAGCAGTACTTC. It codes for CASSPLGPAGNEQYF.

As to this clone: At the DNA level, this CDR3 is encoded by other sequences in the same sample as well. V usage is TRBV18 and J usage is TRBJ1-4; D is unclear. Germline lookup yields CDR1 KGHSH and CDR2 LQKENI. This CDR3 is built from 15 residues. With 1 base removed from V and 3 bases from J, the gap between germline ends came to 9 bases. The CDR3 DNA is TGTGCCAGCTCACCACGGGGAGTGGCTAATGAAAAACTGTTTTTT. Protein product: CASSPRGVANEKLFF.

This clone was seen only once. Its ends do not fully match the called genes, so a read error is possible. The chain is built from TRBV7-9 and TRBJ1-1; 11 bases map to TRBD1. Germline V gene lookup returns CDR1 SEHNR and CDR2 FQNEAQ (reference sequence). There are 13 residues in the CDR3. In DNA form, the CDR3 reads TGTGCCAGCAGCTTGGGGACAGGGGGAGTTAGACCCTTT. It yields the protein CASSLGTGGVRPF.

The chain carries TRBV10-1 and TRBJ1-1; 7 bases are a match to TRBD1. Trimming cost V 8 bases and J 3 bases; bases outside gene matches: 3. The CDR3 is made up of 12 amino acids. CDR1 WNHNN and CDR2 SYGVQD come from the germline V gene (reference sequence). In DNA form, the CDR3 reads TGCGCCAGCTCAACAGGGGACACTGAAGCTTTCTTT. Its protein product is CASSTGDTEAFF.

This clone was detected a few times. The CDR3 here is CAISGGDSSNEQFF. CDR3 coding DNA: TGTGCCATCAGTGGGGGGGACAGCAGCAATGAGCAGTTCTTC. V is TRBV10-3 and J is TRBJ2-1; the D gene is possibly TRBD1 (7 bases). Germline assignment: CDR1 ENHRY and CDR2 SYGVKD. CDR3 length: 14 amino acids. Trimming cost V 4 bases and J 6 bases, with 13 bases left between them.